This record concerns one T cell receptor (beta chain) sequence. This sample is part of a study of OX40 agonist ivuxolimab in advanced cancers. Whole-study context: Patients in dose escalation had liver, melanoma, kidney or head and neck cancers.

Method: immunoSEQ multiplex PCR; TCRdb's copy keeps in-frame clones and lacks some. The data show roughly 11,000 clones, roughly 80% seen once. This clonotype was obtained from an adult with an advanced solid tumor such as melanoma, head and neck, liver or kidney cancer. Specimen: CD4+ or CD8+ T cells sorted from blood, collected in a trial of the OX40 agonist ivuxolimab.

CDR3 in amino acids: CASSYGGELFF. For the CDR3, the DNA is TGTGCCAGCAGTTACGGGGGAGAACTGTTTTTT. This chain links TRBV6-5 with TRBJ1-4; weak D call: TRBD1 (5 bases). Germline V gives CDR1 MNHEY, CDR2 SVGAGI. Between the trimmed V and J ends, which lost 2 bases and 12 bases, there was a span of 7 bases. CDR3 length equals 11 residues.